The 23 T cell receptor beta chains below all came from one sample that was sequenced in a study of blood T cell repertoires in COVID-19. The method was immunoSEQ multiplex PCR; TCRdb's version includes in-frame clones alone and lacks a portion of them. The data hold fewer than 250,000 clones, with approximately 80% observed a single time. Material: PBMCs or T cells enriched from blood (not recorded which). The receptors derive from a woman between 45 and 65 years old with acute COVID-19.

The chain couples TRBV6-2 or TRBV6-3 to TRBJ2-2, with a possible D match to TRBD2 (6 bases). V was shortened by 2 bases and J by 3 bases, with 7 bases between the two germline ends. CDR3 length: 14 amino acids. Germline loops: CDR1 MNHEY, CDR2 SVGEGT. The DNA of the CDR3 is TGTGCCAGCAGTTACCGGAGGGACACCGGGGAGCTGTTTTTT. Residues: CASSYRRDTGELFF.

This chain joins TRBV7-2 and TRBJ1-2, with 9 bases matching TRBD1. Germline CDR1 is SGHTA and CDR2 is FQGNSA. Trimming took 1 base from V and 5 from J; bases not matched to a gene: 5. The CDR3 length is 15 residues. The CDR3, as DNA: TGTGCCAGCAGCTTAGATCTGGGACAGGGTTATGGCTACACCTTC. Protein: CASSLDLGQGYGYTF.

This chain joins TRBV5-8 and TRBJ1-2; possibly TRBD1 for D (6 bases). This CDR3 region has 13 residues. The germline gives CDR1 SGHTS, CDR2 YDEGEE. V lost 4 bases and J 2 bases, leaving 9 bases between the germline ends. Written as DNA, the CDR3 is TGTGCCAGCAGCACGGGACAAAACTATGGCTACACCTTC. This codes for CASSTGQNYGYTF.

The gene calls are TRBV13 and TRBJ2-7; 7 bases match TRBD1. V lost 3 bases to trimming and J lost 4 bases; unmatched junction nucleotides: 6. This CDR3 is built from 14 residues. From germline, CDR1 is PRHDT and CDR2 FYEKMQ (reference sequence). Written as DNA, the CDR3 is TGTGCCAGCAGCTTGAGACAGGGAGAGTACGAGCAGTACTTC. It specifies CASSLRQGEYEQYF. The whole variable domain, filled in from reference TRBV13 and TRBJ2-7, reads AAGVIQSPRHLIKEKRETATLKCYPIPRHDTVYWYQQGPGQDPQFLISFYEKMQSDKGSIPDRFSAQQFSDYHSELNMSSLELGDSALYFCASSLRQGEYEQYFGPGTRLTVT.

V usage is TRBV5-4 and J usage is TRBJ2-7; D remains unclear. Germline V gene data show CDR1 as SGHNT and CDR2 as YYREEE (reference sequence). The length of the CDR3 is 14 residues. The V and J ends lost 1 base and 0 bases respectively, with 8 bases between them. The CDR3 spells CASSLWQSSYEQYF. The CDR3 DNA reads as TGTGCCAGCAGCTTGTGGCAAAGCTCCTACGAGCAGTACTTC.

The genes are TRBV27 and TRBJ2-7; no firm D call. This CDR3 has 16 amino acids. The V end was cut by 1 base, the J end by 1 base, with 14 bases between. The V gene's germline CDR1 is MNHEY and CDR2 SMNVEV (reference sequence). The CDR3 region has the DNA TGTGCCAGCAGTTTATGGGCTGGGCAGAGTTCCTACGAGCAGTACTTC. This gives the protein CASSLWAGQSSYEQYF.

The chain's CDR3 is CASSLSQGVGANEKLFF. The DNA for the CDR3 is TGTGCCAGCAGTTTATCGCAGGGGGTAGGAGCTAATGAAAAACTGTTTTTT. The chain combines TRBV28 with TRBJ1-4; TRBD1 matches 7 bases. CDR1 is MDHEN and CDR2 is SYDVKM in the germline V gene. The CDR3 spans 17 residues. Trimming cost V 1 base and J 3 bases; bases outside gene matches: 8.

This clone was seen only once. The gene calls are TRBV9 and TRBJ1-3; 8 bases map to TRBD1. This CDR3 comprises 17 residues. The V segment lost 3 bases and the J segment 2 bases; nucleotides outside the gene matches: 10. Looked up from germline, CDR1 is SGDLS and CDR2 is YYNGEE. This CDR3 reads CASSGAFTGGTGNTIYF. CDR3 in DNA: TGTGCCAGCAGCGGAGCATTTACAGGGGGGACTGGAAACACCATATATTTT.

The chain links TRBV19 to TRBJ2-6; D possibly corresponds to TRBD1 (5 bases). CDR3 length equals 15 residues. V lost 7 bases, J lost 2 bases, and 12 bases lay in between. Germline V gene sequence: CDR1 LNHDA, CDR2 SQIVND (reference sequence). CDR3 DNA sequence: TGTGCCAGTAATTTACAGGCTGCTGGGGCCAACGTCCTGACTTTC. This sequence encodes CASNLQAAGANVLTF.

This clone was seen once. CDR3 amino acids: CASSAGQQNTYEQYF. The CDR3 DNA reads as TGCGCCAGCAGCGCGGGACAGCAGAACACCTACGAGCAGTACTTC. J is TRBJ2-7 and V is TRBV5-1; D may be TRBD1 (7 bases). Germline CDR1 and CDR2: SGHRS and YFSETQ. Trimming took 4 bases from V and 2 from J, leaving 16 bases between them. The CDR3 loop spans 15 amino acids.

The rearrangement joins TRBV10-3 to TRBJ2-7; maybe TRBD1 (5 bases). Germline V gene lookup returns CDR1 ENHRY and CDR2 SYGVKD. This CDR3 has 13 residues. With 1 base removed from V and 7 bases from J, the gap between germline ends came to 11 bases. The CDR3: CAISELPGSEQYF. The DNA for the CDR3 is TGTGCCATCAGTGAGTTACCAGGGTCGGAGCAGTACTTC.

This clone was seen once. The J gene is TRBJ1-3, the V gene TRBV25-1; D call uncertain. Germline V gene lookup returns CDR1 MGHDK and CDR2 SYGVNS. This CDR3 has 13 amino acids. V lost 4 bases and J 8 bases, leaving 12 bases between the germline ends. The CDR3 DNA is TGTGCCAGCAGTGGACTCACGGGAGACACCATATATTTT. It translates to CASSGLTGDTIYF.

The rearrangement uses TRBV7-4 and TRBJ2-7, with D possibly matching TRBD2 (6 bases). V was cut by 11 bases and J by 1 base, with 24 bases left in between. The CDR3 runs 16 residues. Germline V gene data show CDR1 as SGHVT and CDR2 as SQSDAQ. The CDR3 region is CAVVGAGLRESYEQYF. The CDR3 DNA is TGTGCCGTCGTTGGAGCAGGGCTCCGGGAGTCCTACGAGCAGTACTTC.

V is TRBV5-1 and J is TRBJ1-6; TRBD1 matches 9 bases. Germline assignment: CDR1 SGHRS and CDR2 YFSETQ. This CDR3 contains 15 residues. V was pared by 0 bases and J by 9 bases, with 4 bases of the junction left unmatched. CDR3 residues: CASSLEGQGSSPLHF. CDR3 nucleotide sequence: TGCGCCAGCAGCTTGGAGGGACAGGGAAGTTCACCCCTCCACTTT.

The V gene is TRBV7-9, the J gene TRBJ2-5; 8 bases are shared with TRBD2. There are 16 residues in the CDR3. Germline loops: CDR1 SEHNR, CDR2 FQNEAQ (reference sequence). Trimming at V came to 5 bases and at J to 4 bases, leaving 12 bases not matched to a gene. CDR3: CASSTRSGGYSETQYF. The CDR3 DNA sequence: TGTGCCAGCAGCACTCGAAGCGGGGGATACTCAGAGACCCAGTACTTC.

This clone showed up just a few times. The chain combines TRBV18 with TRBJ1-5; maybe TRBD1 (6 bases). Trimming took off 5 bases at V and 4 bases at J, with 15 bases between the two ends. CDR3 length: 15 residues. CDR1 is KGHSH, CDR2 LQKENI, per germline. The CDR3 coding sequence is TGTGCCAGCTCATTCACCGGACAGAAAAATCAGCCCCAGCATTTT. The encoded protein is CASSFTGQKNQPQHF.

The J gene is TRBJ2-1, the V gene TRBV7-3; TRBD1 matches at 10 bases. Germline-derived CDR1 and CDR2 are SGHTA and FQGTGA. The CDR3 covers 14 residues. The V and J ends lost 6 bases and 9 bases, in that order; junction bases with no gene match: 8. The CDR3 DNA reads TGTGCCAGCAGGAGACAGGGGGCTATAGGTGAGCAGTTCTTC. It specifies CASRRQGAIGEQFF.

This chain links TRBV7-2 with TRBJ1-1; 8 nucleotides match TRBD1. The V segment lost 3 bases and the J segment 3 bases; nucleotides outside the gene matches: 6. CDR1 and CDR2 (germline): SGHTA, FQGNSA. The CDR3 contains 15 residues. The CDR3 region is CASSFWTGIDTEAFF. DNA for the CDR3: TGTGCCAGCAGCTTCTGGACAGGGATAGACACTGAAGCTTTCTTT.

The chain uses TRBV2 and TRBJ2-7; D is perhaps TRBD1 (6 bases). CDR1 and CDR2 (germline): SNHLY, FYNNEI. The CDR3 has 12 amino acids. The V end lost 6 bases, the J end lost 4 bases, and 10 bases lay between the germline ends. CDR3 in DNA: TGTGCCAGCAGCCGGACAGCTTACGAGCAGTACTTC. Amino acid sequence: CASSRTAYEQYF.

The chain couples TRBV7-3 to TRBJ2-2; the match to TRBD1 covers 9 bases. The CDR3 length is 16 residues. CDR1 is SGHTA, CDR2 FQGTGA, per germline. The V gene end was trimmed by 5 bases and the J gene end by 6 bases; junction bases not matched to a gene: 10. The chain's CDR3 is CASSLQGARVAGELFF. CDR3 in DNA: TGTGCCAGCAGCCTACAGGGGGCTAGGGTCGCCGGGGAGCTGTTTTTT.

This chain connects TRBV7-3 to TRBJ2-1; the match to TRBD2 covers 9 bases. The germline gives CDR1 SGHTA, CDR2 FQGTGA. The trim removed 5 bases at V and 3 bases at J, leaving 5 bases unmatched. This CDR3 comprises 15 residues. The CDR3 loop reads CASSLAGPFYNEQFF. CDR3 sequence (DNA): TGTGCCAGCAGCCTAGCGGGACCCTTCTACAATGAGCAGTTCTTC. Together with reference TRBV7-3 and TRBJ2-1, the CDR3 gives the full variable domain: GAGVSQTPSNKVTEKGKYVELRCDPISGHTALYWYRQSLGQGPEFLIYFQGTGAADDSGLPNDRFFAVRPEGSVSTLKIQRTERGDSAVYLCASSLAGPFYNEQFFGPGTRLTVL.

This clone was observed a few times. The chain has TRBV2 and TRBJ1-6; D is perhaps TRBD1 (5 bases). Per germline, CDR1 SNHLY and CDR2 FYNNEI. This CDR3 is built from 13 residues. The V and J ends lost 8 bases and 10 bases respectively, with 15 bases between them. The CDR3 DNA is TGTGCCAGCTGCCGCAGGGAGGCATCACCCCTCCACTTT. Its protein product is CASCRREASPLHF.

This clone showed up just once. The V gene is TRBV12-5, the J gene TRBJ2-1; 12 positions agree with TRBD1. From germline, CDR1 is LGHNT and CDR2 FRNRAP. This CDR3 is built from 21 residues. V shed 0 bases, J shed 0 bases, and the junction held 12 bases outside the gene matches. The CDR3 spells CASGLVPTGQGALSSYNEQFF. For the CDR3, the DNA is TGTGCTAGTGGTTTGGTACCTACGGGACAGGGGGCCCTAAGCTCCTACAATGAGCAGTTCTTC.